This TCR beta chain originates from a study of blood T cell repertoires in COVID-19. About the study: Nucleic acid was either cDNA or gDNA, and it came from T cells, B-cell-depleted T cells, or PBMCs.

Deletions cut 3 bases from V and 4 bases from J, with 12 bases between. In germline, CDR1 is SGHTA, CDR2 FQGNSA. The CDR3 contains 14 residues. The method was immunoSEQ multiplex PCR; TCRdb's version includes in-frame clones alone and lacks a portion of them. The sample records under 100,000 clones, around 81% being singletons. The clonotype was recovered from a man older than 75 with active or convalescent COVID-19. The J gene is TRBJ1-1, the V gene TRBV7-2; possibly TRBD1 for D (6 bases). The specimen sequenced was peripheral blood. Here the CDR3 reads CASSFLQGITEAFF. The CDR3 DNA is TGTGCCAGCAGCTTCTTGCAGGGGATCACTGAAGCTTTCTTT.